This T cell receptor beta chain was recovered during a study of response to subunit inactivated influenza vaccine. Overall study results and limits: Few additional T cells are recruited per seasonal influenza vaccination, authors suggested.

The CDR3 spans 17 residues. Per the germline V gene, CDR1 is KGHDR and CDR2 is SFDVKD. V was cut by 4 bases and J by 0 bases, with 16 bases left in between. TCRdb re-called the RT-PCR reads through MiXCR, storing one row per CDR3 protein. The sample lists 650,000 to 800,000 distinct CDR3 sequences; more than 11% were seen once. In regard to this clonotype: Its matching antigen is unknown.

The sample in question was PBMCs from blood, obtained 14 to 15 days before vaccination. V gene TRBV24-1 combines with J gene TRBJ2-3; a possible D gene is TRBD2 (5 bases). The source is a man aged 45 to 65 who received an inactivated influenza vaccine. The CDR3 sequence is CATSDRRTLTSTDTQYF. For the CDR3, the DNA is TGTGCCACCAGTGACCGCCGGACTCTAACTAGCACAGATACGCAGTATTTT.